This T cell receptor (beta chain) originates from a study of T cells in localized non-small cell lung cancer. The study's findings and limits: Greater T cell density in blood accompanied longer overall survival. Uninvolved adjacent lung showed peak T cell clonality, exceeding tumor.

Generated by immunoSEQ multiplex PCR, the TCRdb table keeps only in-frame clones and is missing some. This table has about 53,000 clones, approximately 83% appearing once. V was pared by 6 bases and J by 6 bases, with 6 bases of the junction left unmatched. Germline CDR1 reads MNHNY; CDR2 reads SVGAGI (reference sequence). This CDR3 contains 14 residues. This clone was picked up one time. Its antigen is currently unknown. V and J are TRBV6-6 and TRBJ1-5; 9 positions agree with TRBD1. The clonotype comes from a man between 40 and 70 years old with stage III lung adenocarcinoma. The sample consisted of peripheral blood mononuclear cells, taken before any cancer treatment. In DNA, the CDR3 is TGTGCCAGCAGACTTAGACAGGGGGGTCAGCCCCAGCATTTT. Amino acid sequence: CASRLRQGGQPQHF.